This T cell receptor (beta chain) was captured by sequencing in a study of blood T cell repertoires in COVID-19. Study-level information: The United States, Italy and Spain provided the acute and convalescent COVID-19 samples. T cells, B-cell-depleted T cells, or PBMCs provided the cDNA or gDNA that served as material.

Under the authors' procedure: Amplification from reference gene primers served as the basis for estimated nucleated cell counts. The repertoire was sequenced with immunoSEQ multiplex PCR; TCRdb's copy has only in-frame clones and lacks some. V and J calls and clone size are those listed in that table; D and trimming were worked out from the DNA. This sample yields 65,000 to 90,000 clones, of which nearly 85% are seen a single time; about 29% belongs to the top ten. The sequence was obtained from an elderly woman with acute or convalescent COVID-19. Input material: peripheral blood.

The CDR3 region has the DNA TGTGCCAGCAGTGACGAGGGTGGTAGTGAGCAGTTCTTC. Its translation is CASSDEGGSEQFF. This rearrangement joins TRBV6-4 to TRBJ2-1, with a possible D match to TRBD2 (5 bases). The V gene's germline CDR1 is MRHNA and CDR2 SNTAGT. The CDR3 extends over 13 amino acids. Trimming removed 2 bases at V and 9 bases at J, with 11 bases between.